This T cell receptor beta chain comes out of a study of blood T cell repertoires in COVID-19. Sequencing used immunoSEQ multiplex PCR; TCRdb keeps in-frame clones, though not all of them. The sample holds 200,000 to 250,000 clones; around 83% are singletons and the top ten take less than 6%. CDR1 is SGHRS, CDR2 YFSETQ, per germline. After removal of 2 bases from V and 8 bases from J, the junction contained 11 bases not matched to a gene. The CDR3 runs to 16 residues. The origin of this receptor is a woman aged 70-85 years with COVID-19, enrolled during active disease. The chain has TRBV5-1 and TRBJ1-2, with 11 bases that match TRBD1. Sequencing was performed on peripheral blood. The CDR3 nucleotides read TGCGCCAGCAGCTTTAGCCGTGGACAGGGGGCAGGAGGCTACACCTTC. This encodes CASSFSRGQGAGGYTF.